The 26 T cell receptor beta chains in this list originate from one sample, sequenced in a study of shared clonotypes between healthy human individuals. Repertoires were generated with immunoSEQ multiplex PCR, while TCRdb's copy carries only in-frame clones and drops some. The sample shows about 480,000 clones, about 79% of them seen only once. Sample: PBMCs. These receptors all stem from a woman in her 40s in good health. Some clones in this sample may be carry-over from other donors' samples.

CDR3 sequence (DNA): TGTGCCAGCATCGGGCCCGCAGTTGGTCGCGGGAGGGCCGGTACCGGGGAGCTGTTTTTT. Translated: CASIGPAVGRGRAGTGELFF. The genes are TRBV2 and TRBJ2-2, with 9 bases identical to TRBD2. V dropped 7 bases and J dropped 5; count of bases not matched to a gene: 23. Germline V CDR1 and CDR2: SNHLY, FYNNEI. This CDR3 contains 20 residues.

CDR3 in DNA: TGTGCCAGCAGGATTACCGGGACTAGCGGATCCTACGAGCAGTACTTC. Its protein product is CASRITGTSGSYEQYF. The genes are TRBV28 and TRBJ2-7; TRBD2 matches at 11 bases. The ends lost 6 bases at V and 1 base at J; junction bases unmatched: 8. Germline lookup yields CDR1 MDHEN and CDR2 SYDVKM. The CDR3 length is 16 residues.

This clone was detected only a few times. The chain couples TRBV7-2 to TRBJ2-3, with 8 nucleotides matching TRBD1. The CDR3 sequence is 15 residues long. Germline CDR1 is SGHTA and CDR2 is FQGNSA. The J segment lost 4 bases and the V segment lost 5 bases, leaving 8 bases of the junction unmatched. The CDR3 region is CASSPDRVRADTQYF. The DNA for the CDR3 is TGTGCCAGCAGCCCGGACAGGGTGAGGGCAGATACGCAGTATTTT.

J is TRBJ1-1 and V is TRBV6-5; D uncertain. Trimming removed 0 bases from V and 1 base from J, with 12 bases in between. The CDR3 spans 16 residues. CDR1 MNHEY and CDR2 SVGAGI come from the germline V gene. Here the CDR3 DNA reads TGTGCCAGCAGTTACTCCTCCGGTGAGGCGAACACTGAAGCTTTCTTT. Translated, it gives CASSYSSGEANTEAFF.

This clone was seen a single time. V usage is TRBV11-2 and J usage is TRBJ2-1; D uncertain. CDR3 size: 12 residues. The V gene lost 4 bases and the J gene lost 2 bases, with 3 bases spanning the gap. Per germline, CDR1 SGHAT and CDR2 FQNNGV. CDR3 region: CASSSPYNEQFF. Here the CDR3 DNA reads TGTGCCAGCAGCTCACCCTACAATGAGCAGTTCTTC.

This clone was recorded at least ten times. This chain connects TRBV5-1 to TRBJ1-1; D might be TRBD1 (5 bases). CDR1 is SGHRS and CDR2 is YFSETQ in the germline V gene. CDR3 length equals 15 residues. The germline V and J ends were trimmed by 3 bases and 5 bases, with 17 bases remaining between them. CDR3 nucleotides: TGCGCCAGCAGCTCTCAGGGAGGAGGAGGGACTGAAGCTTTCTTT. Its translation is CASSSQGGGGTEAFF.

V gene TRBV5-6 combines with J gene TRBJ2-3; D is ambiguous. The V gene's germline CDR1 is SGHDT and CDR2 YYEEEE. The CDR3 sequence is 12 residues long. V was cut by 1 base and J by 3 bases, with 3 bases left in between. The CDR3 sequence: CASSLWTDTQYF. The CDR3, as DNA: TGTGCCAGCAGCTTGTGGACAGATACGCAGTATTTT. The whole variable domain, remainder taken from reference TRBV5-6 and TRBJ2-3, is DAGVTQSPTHLIKTRGQQVTLRCSPKSGHDTVSWYQQALGQGPQFIFQYYEEEERQRGNFPDRFSGHQFPNYSSELNVNALLLGDSALYLCASSLWTDTQYFGPGTRLTVL.

The V call is TRBV6-6, the J call TRBJ2-7; 14 nucleotides align to TRBD2. The CDR3 sequence is 16 residues long. Germline lookup yields CDR1 MNHNY and CDR2 SVGAGI (reference sequence). V lost 10 bases and J lost 2; bases outside the gene matches: 10. The CDR3 DNA is TGTGCCACGGTTGGGACTAGCGGGAGCCATACCTACGAGCAGTACTTC. The encoded protein is CATVGTSGSHTYEQYF.

This clone has ten or more counts. V is TRBV6-1 and J is TRBJ1-5, with unresolved D. Trimming cost V 1 base and J 5 bases, with 9 bases left between them. Germline V gene sequence: CDR1 MNHNS, CDR2 SASEGT. The CDR3 sequence is 14 residues long. The CDR3 loop is CASSEGAEYQPQHF. CDR3 DNA sequence: TGTGCCAGCAGTGAAGGCGCCGAGTATCAGCCCCAGCATTTT.

The V and J genes are TRBV30 and TRBJ2-1; D call uncertain. The V gene's germline CDR1 is GTSNPN and CDR2 SVGIG (reference sequence). V gave up 2 bases and J gave up 0 bases, with 14 bases separating them. The CDR3 runs to 16 residues. CDR3 DNA sequence: TGTGCCTGGAGTTTAGAAGCCCTAAGCTCCTACAATGAGCAGTTCTTC. Amino acids: CAWSLEALSSYNEQFF.

This clone has just a few counts. The chain employs TRBV10-3 and TRBJ1-1; maybe TRBD1 (5 bases). Trimming removed 2 bases at V and 4 bases at J, with 11 bases between. CDR1 ENHRY and CDR2 SYGVKD come from the germline V gene. CDR3 size: 14 residues. The CDR3 is CAISEAGQTTEAFF. The DNA of the CDR3 is TGTGCCATCAGTGAGGCAGGGCAGACCACTGAAGCTTTCTTT.

As DNA, the CDR3 is TGCGCCAGCAGCCAAGAGGGACAGCAAGCCTACGAGCAGTACTTC. Translation gives CASSQEGQQAYEQYF. This chain joins TRBV4-3 and TRBJ2-7, with 7 bases aligning to TRBD1. The V gene end was trimmed by 0 bases and the J gene end by 2 bases; junction bases not matched to a gene: 4. The CDR3 is made up of 15 amino acids. Germline loops: CDR1 LGHNA, CDR2 YSLEER.

The rearrangement joins TRBV30 to TRBJ1-6, with D possibly being TRBD1 (6 bases). Trimming removed 8 bases at V and 10 bases at J, with 15 bases between. The CDR3 totals 12 residues. Germline CDR1 reads GTSNPN; CDR2 reads SVGIG (reference sequence). The chain's CDR3 is CAGAGANSPLHF. CDR3 sequence (DNA): TGTGCCGGGGCAGGGGCTAACTCACCCCTCCACTTT. The entire variable domain, with the rest obtained from reference TRBV30 and TRBJ1-6, is as follows: SQTIHQWPATLVQPVGSPLSLECTVEGTSNPNLYWYRQAAGRGLQLLFYSVGIGQISSEVPQNLSASRPQDRQFILSSKKLLLSDSGFYLCAGAGANSPLHFGNGTRLTVT.

This rearrangement joins TRBV4-3 to TRBJ1-2; 8 positions agree with TRBD1. The germline CDR1 and CDR2 sequences are LGHNA and YSLEER. The CDR3 covers 15 residues. The ends lost 4 bases at V and 4 bases at J; junction bases unmatched: 8. The CDR3 coding sequence is TGCGCCAGCAGCCCTTACAGGGGGGAAATCTATGGCTACACCTTC. Translated, it gives CASSPYRGEIYGYTF.

This chain connects TRBV5-5 to TRBJ1-4, with D perhaps matching TRBD1 (5 bases). Per germline, CDR1 SGHKS and CDR2 YYEKEE (reference sequence). V was clipped by 0 bases and J by 6 bases, with 9 bases between them. There are 14 residues in the CDR3. This CDR3 reads CASSLDLGDEKLFF. The CDR3, as DNA: TGTGCCAGCAGCTTGGACCTAGGGGATGAAAAACTGTTTTTT. The full variable domain, with the rest looked up from reference TRBV5-5 and TRBJ1-4, is DAGVTQSPTHLIKTRGQQVTLRCSPISGHKSVSWYQQVLGQGPQFIFQYYEKEERGRGNFPDRFSARQFPNYSSELNVNALLLGDSALYLCASSLDLGDEKLFFGSGTQLSVL.

The rearrangement joins TRBV30 to TRBJ1-2; no clear D gene. Germline lookup yields CDR1 GTSNPN and CDR2 SVGIG (reference sequence). This CDR3 region has 11 residues. The V end was cut by 0 bases, the J end by 9 bases, with 8 bases between. The CDR3 DNA sequence: TGTGCCTGGAGTGTCAGGAAACGCTACACCTTC. Its translation: CAWSVRKRYTF.

The V and J genes are TRBV2 and TRBJ2-3; 7 positions match TRBD2. V dropped 7 bases and J dropped 5; count of bases not matched to a gene: 6. This CDR3 region has 13 residues. Per the germline V gene, CDR1 is SNHLY and CDR2 is FYNNEI. CDR3 protein: CASKGLAVDTQYF. The CDR3 nucleotides read TGTGCCAGCAAGGGGCTAGCGGTAGATACGCAGTATTTT. The entire variable domain, with the rest obtained from reference TRBV2 and TRBJ2-3, is as follows: EPEVTQTPSHQVTQMGQEVILRCVPISNHLYFYWYRQILGQKVEFLVSFYNNEISEKSEIFDDQFSVERPDGSNFTLKIRSTKLEDSAMYFCASKGLAVDTQYFGPGTRLTVL.

The CDR3: CASSGLGGGGEAFF. The CDR3 DNA reads as TGTGCCAGCAGTGGACTGGGGGGGGGCGGTGAAGCTTTCTTT. The V gene is TRBV6-5, the J gene TRBJ1-1; weak D call: TRBD1 (6 bases). The CDR3 is 14 amino acids. V was clipped by 5 bases and J by 7 bases, with 17 bases between them. Germline CDR1 reads MNHEY; CDR2 reads SVGAGI.

The chain carries TRBV6-6 and TRBJ1-1; no firm D call. Germline V gene lookup returns CDR1 MNHNY and CDR2 SVGAGI (reference sequence). The CDR3 loop spans 13 amino acids. Trimming took 4 bases from V and 4 from J, leaving 10 bases between them. The CDR3 region is CASSSWGLTEAFF. The CDR3 nucleotides read TGTGCCAGCAGTTCCTGGGGTCTCACTGAAGCTTTCTTT.

V gene TRBV19 combines with J gene TRBJ2-7, with D perhaps matching TRBD2 (5 bases). This CDR3 region has 16 residues. Germline V gene data show CDR1 as LNHDA and CDR2 as SQIVND (reference sequence). V was cut by 4 bases and J by 3 bases, with 19 bases left in between. CDR3 region: CASSTREAQRRYEQYF. CDR3 coding DNA: TGTGCCAGTAGTACCCGGGAAGCCCAAAGGCGCTACGAGCAGTACTTC.

The rearrangement uses TRBV18 and TRBJ2-3, with D possibly being TRBD2 (6 bases). This CDR3 comprises 15 residues. The ends were cut back, 4 bases at V and 0 bases at J, with 11 bases in the middle. Germline V gene sequence: CDR1 KGHSH, CDR2 LQKENI. CDR3 in DNA: TGTGCCAGCTCACAGTACGGGACTAGCACAGATACGCAGTATTTT. This translates into CASSQYGTSTDTQYF.

This chain joins TRBV5-1 and TRBJ2-7; D tentatively reads TRBD1 or TRBD2 (6 bases each). CDR1 is SGHRS and CDR2 is YFSETQ in the germline V gene. Between the trimmed V and J ends, which lost 4 bases and 3 bases, there was a span of 14 bases. The CDR3 has 14 residues. This chain's CDR3 is CASSPVGGHYEQYF. The CDR3 DNA sequence: TGCGCCAGCAGCCCGGTGGGGGGACACTACGAGCAGTACTTC.

The chain employs TRBV4-2 and TRBJ1-5; D is ambiguous. V was trimmed by 0 bases and J by 7 bases, leaving 7 bases between them. CDR1 and CDR2 (germline): LGHNA, YNFKEQ. The CDR3 length is 13 residues. The CDR3 reads CASSQDVRQPQHF. The DNA of the CDR3 is TGTGCCAGCAGCCAAGATGTACGGCAGCCCCAGCATTTT.

The gene calls are TRBV7-3 and TRBJ2-5, with a tentative D call TRBD1 (6 bases). Germline-derived CDR1 and CDR2 are SGHTA and FQGTGA. The CDR3 loop spans 13 amino acids. Trimming left V 3 bases short and J 7 bases short, with 12 bases between. Written as DNA, the CDR3 is TGTGCCAGCAGCTTCGGGGAGACAGGGACCCAGTACTTC. It translates to CASSFGETGTQYF. Using reference TRBV7-3 and TRBJ2-5 for the parts outside the CDR3, the full variable domain is GAGVSQTPSNKVTEKGKYVELRCDPISGHTALYWYRQSLGQGPEFLIYFQGTGAADDSGLPNDRFFAVRPEGSVSTLKIQRTERGDSAVYLCASSFGETGTQYFGPGTRLLVL.

The chain employs TRBV7-2 and TRBJ2-3; D remains unclear. The germline V gene encodes CDR1 SGHTA and CDR2 FQGNSA. V was clipped by 2 bases and J by 0 bases, with 6 bases between them. This CDR3 is 14 amino acids long. The CDR3 reads CASSLSKSTDTQYF. CDR3 DNA sequence: TGTGCCAGCAGCTTAAGTAAGAGCACAGATACGCAGTATTTT. The whole variable domain, remainder taken from reference TRBV7-2 and TRBJ2-3, is GAGVSQSPSNKVTEKGKDVELRCDPISGHTALYWYRQSLGQGLEFLIYFQGNSAPDKSGLPSDRFSAERTGGSVSTLTIQRTQQEDSAVYLCASSLSKSTDTQYFGPGTRLTVL.

This sequence joins TRBV4-3 and TRBJ2-2; D perhaps matches TRBD2 (6 bases). Per germline, CDR1 LGHNA and CDR2 YSLEER. Trimming stripped 4 bases from V and 2 bases from J, with 20 bases between. The CDR3 totals 18 residues. CDR3 nucleotide sequence: TGCGCCAGCAGCCCCGCTGGCCGGAGGGCCATTAACACCGGGGAGCTGTTTTTT. This encodes CASSPAGRRAINTGELFF.